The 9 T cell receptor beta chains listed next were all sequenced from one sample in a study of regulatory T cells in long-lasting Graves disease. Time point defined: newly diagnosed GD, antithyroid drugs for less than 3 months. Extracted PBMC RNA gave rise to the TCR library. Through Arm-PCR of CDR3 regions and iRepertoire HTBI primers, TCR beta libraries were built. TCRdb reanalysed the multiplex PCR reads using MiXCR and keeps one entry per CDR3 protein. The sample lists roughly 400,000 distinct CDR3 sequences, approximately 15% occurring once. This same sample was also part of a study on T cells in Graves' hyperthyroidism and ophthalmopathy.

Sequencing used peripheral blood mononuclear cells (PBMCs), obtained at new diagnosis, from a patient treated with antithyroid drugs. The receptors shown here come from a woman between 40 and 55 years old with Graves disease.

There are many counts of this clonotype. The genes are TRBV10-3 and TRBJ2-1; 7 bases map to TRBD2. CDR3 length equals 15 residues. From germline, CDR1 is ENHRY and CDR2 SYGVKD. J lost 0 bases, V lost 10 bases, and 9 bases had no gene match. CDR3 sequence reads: CASGERGSSYNEQFF. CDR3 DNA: TGTGCCAGTGGGGAGCGGGGAAGCTCCTACAATGAGCAGTTCTTC.

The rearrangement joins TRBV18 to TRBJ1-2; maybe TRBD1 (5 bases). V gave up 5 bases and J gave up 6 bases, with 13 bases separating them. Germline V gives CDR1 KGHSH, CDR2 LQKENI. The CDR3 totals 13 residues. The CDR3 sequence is CASSADNVNGYTF. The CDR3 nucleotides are TGTGCCAGCTCAGCGGACAATGTGAATGGCTACACCTTC.

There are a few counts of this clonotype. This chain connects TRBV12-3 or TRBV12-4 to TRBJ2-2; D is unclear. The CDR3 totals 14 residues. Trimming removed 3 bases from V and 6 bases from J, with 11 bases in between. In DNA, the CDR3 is TGTGCCAGCAGTTTTACAGACAATCCCGGGGAGCTGTTTTTT. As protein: CASSFTDNPGELFF.

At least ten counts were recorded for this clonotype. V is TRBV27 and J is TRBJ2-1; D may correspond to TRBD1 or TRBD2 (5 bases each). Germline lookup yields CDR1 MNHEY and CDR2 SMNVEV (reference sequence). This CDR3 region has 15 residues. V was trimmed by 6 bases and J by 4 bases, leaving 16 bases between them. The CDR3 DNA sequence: TGTGCCAGCAGCCCGACAGCCGAGGGGTACAATGAGCAGTTCTTC. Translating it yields CASSPTAEGYNEQFF.

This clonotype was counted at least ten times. The CDR3 region is CASSVARGDSLDTGELFF. CDR3 nucleotide sequence: TGTGCCAGCAGCGTAGCGCGGGGGGATAGCCTGGACACCGGGGAGCTGTTTTTT. The J gene is TRBJ2-2, the V gene TRBV9; 8 nucleotides match TRBD2. This CDR3 is 18 amino acids long. With V trimmed by 0 bases and J by 3 bases, 10 bases remained unmatched. Germline CDR1 SGDLS, CDR2 YYNGEE.

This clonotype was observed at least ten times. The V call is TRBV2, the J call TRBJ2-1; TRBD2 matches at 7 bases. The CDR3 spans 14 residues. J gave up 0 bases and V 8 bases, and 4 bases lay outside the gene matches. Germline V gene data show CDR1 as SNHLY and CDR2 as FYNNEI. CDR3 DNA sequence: TGTGCCAGCGTAGCGGGTCGCTCCTACAATGAGCAGTTCTTC. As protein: CASVAGRSYNEQFF.

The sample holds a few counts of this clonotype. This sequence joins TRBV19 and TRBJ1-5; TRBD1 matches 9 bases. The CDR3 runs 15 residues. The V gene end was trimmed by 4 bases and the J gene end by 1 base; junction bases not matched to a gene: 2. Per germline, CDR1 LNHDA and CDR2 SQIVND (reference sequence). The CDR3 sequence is CASSKTGGSNQPQHF. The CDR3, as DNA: TGTGCCAGTAGTAAGACAGGGGGAAGCAATCAGCCCCAGCATTTT.

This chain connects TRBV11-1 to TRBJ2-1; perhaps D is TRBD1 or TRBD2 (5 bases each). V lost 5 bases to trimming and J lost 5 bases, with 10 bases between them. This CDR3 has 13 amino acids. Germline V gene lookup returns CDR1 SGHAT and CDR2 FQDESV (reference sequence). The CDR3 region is CASSTGTHNEQFF. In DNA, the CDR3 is TGTGCCAGCAGCACCGGGACCCACAATGAGCAGTTCTTC.

CDR3 in amino acids: CASSQESVWFEGRNIQYF. The CDR3 nucleotides are TGCGCCAGCAGCCAAGAGTCGGTTTGGTTCGAGGGAAGAAACATTCAGTACTTC. This chain links TRBV4-3 with TRBJ2-4, with D possibly being TRBD2 (5 bases). Per the germline V gene, CDR1 is LGHNA and CDR2 is YSLEER. The CDR3 consists of 18 residues. V lost 0 bases and J lost 6, with 21 bases in between.